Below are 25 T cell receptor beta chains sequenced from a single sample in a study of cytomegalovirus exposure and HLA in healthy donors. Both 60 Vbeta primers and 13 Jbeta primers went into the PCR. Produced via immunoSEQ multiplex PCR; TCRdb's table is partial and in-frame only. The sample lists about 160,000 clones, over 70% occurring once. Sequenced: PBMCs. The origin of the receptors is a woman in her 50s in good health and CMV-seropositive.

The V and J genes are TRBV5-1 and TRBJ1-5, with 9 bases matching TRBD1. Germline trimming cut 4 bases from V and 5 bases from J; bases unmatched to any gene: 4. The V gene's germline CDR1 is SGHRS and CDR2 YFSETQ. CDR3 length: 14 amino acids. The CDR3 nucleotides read TGCGCCAGCAGCGCCCGACAGGGGGATCAGCCCCAGCATTTT. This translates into CASSARQGDQPQHF.

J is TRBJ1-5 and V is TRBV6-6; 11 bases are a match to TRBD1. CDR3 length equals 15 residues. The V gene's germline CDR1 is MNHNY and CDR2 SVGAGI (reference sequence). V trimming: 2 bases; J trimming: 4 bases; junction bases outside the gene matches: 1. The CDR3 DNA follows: TGTGCCAGCAGTTACGGGACAGGGGGAAATCAGCCCCAGCATTTT. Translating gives CASSYGTGGNQPQHF.

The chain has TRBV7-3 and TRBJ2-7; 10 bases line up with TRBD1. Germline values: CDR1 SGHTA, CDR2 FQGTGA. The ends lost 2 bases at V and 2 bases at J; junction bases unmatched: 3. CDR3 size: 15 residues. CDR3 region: CASSLEGQGPYEQYF. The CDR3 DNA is TGTGCCAGCAGCTTAGAGGGACAGGGGCCCTACGAGCAGTACTTC. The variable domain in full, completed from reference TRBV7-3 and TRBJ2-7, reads GAGVSQTPSNKVTEKGKYVELRCDPISGHTALYWYRQSLGQGPEFLIYFQGTGAADDSGLPNDRFFAVRPEGSVSTLKIQRTERGDSAVYLCASSLEGQGPYEQYFGPGTRLTVT.

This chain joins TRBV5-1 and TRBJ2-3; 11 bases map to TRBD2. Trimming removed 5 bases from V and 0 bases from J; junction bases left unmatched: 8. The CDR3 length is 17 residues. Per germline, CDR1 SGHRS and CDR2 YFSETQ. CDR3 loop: CASRPSSGGFSTDTQYF. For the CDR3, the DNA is TGCGCCAGCAGGCCTTCTAGCGGGGGGTTTAGCACAGATACGCAGTATTTT. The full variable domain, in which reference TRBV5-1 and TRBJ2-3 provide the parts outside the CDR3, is KAGVTQTPRYLIKTRGQQVTLSCSPISGHRSVSWYQQTPGQGLQFLFEYFSETQRNKGNFPGRFSGRQFSNSRSEMNVSTLELGDSALYLCASRPSSGGFSTDTQYFGPGTRLTVL.

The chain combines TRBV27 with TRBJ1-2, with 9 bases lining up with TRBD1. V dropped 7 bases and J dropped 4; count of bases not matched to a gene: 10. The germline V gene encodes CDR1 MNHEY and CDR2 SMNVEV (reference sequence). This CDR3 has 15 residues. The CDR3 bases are TGTGCCAGCAAAAGGACAGGGGAAGGGGGCTATGGCTACACCTTC. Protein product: CASKRTGEGGYGYTF.

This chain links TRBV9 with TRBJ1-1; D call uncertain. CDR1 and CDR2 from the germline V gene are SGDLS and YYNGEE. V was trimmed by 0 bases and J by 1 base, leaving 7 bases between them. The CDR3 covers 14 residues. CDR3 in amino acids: CASSVGHTNTEAFF. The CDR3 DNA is TGTGCCAGCAGCGTAGGGCATACGAACACTGAAGCTTTCTTT.

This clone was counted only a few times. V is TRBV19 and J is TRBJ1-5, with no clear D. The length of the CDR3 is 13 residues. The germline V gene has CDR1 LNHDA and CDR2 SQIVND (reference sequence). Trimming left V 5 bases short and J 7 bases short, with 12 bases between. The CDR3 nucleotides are TGTGCCAGTAGTGATATCGGCGGACAGCCCCAGCATTTT. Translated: CASSDIGGQPQHF.

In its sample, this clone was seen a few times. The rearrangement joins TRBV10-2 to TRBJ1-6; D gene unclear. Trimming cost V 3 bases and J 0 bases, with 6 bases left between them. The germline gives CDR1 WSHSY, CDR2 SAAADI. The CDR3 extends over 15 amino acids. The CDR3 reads CASSDFSSYNSPLHF. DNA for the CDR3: TGCGCCAGCAGTGACTTTAGCTCCTATAATTCACCCCTCCACTTT.

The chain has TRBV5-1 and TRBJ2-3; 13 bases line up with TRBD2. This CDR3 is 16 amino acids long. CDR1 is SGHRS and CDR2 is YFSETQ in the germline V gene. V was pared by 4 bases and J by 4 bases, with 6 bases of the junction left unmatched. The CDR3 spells CASSTLAGGGPDTQYF. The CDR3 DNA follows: TGCGCCAGCAGCACACTAGCGGGGGGGGGCCCAGATACGCAGTATTTT.

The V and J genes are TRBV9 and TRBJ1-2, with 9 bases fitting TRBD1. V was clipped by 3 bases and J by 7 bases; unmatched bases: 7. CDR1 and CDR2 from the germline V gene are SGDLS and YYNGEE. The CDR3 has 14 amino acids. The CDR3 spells CASSGQGGLSGYTF. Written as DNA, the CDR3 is TGTGCCAGCAGCGGACAGGGGGGGTTAAGTGGCTACACCTTC.

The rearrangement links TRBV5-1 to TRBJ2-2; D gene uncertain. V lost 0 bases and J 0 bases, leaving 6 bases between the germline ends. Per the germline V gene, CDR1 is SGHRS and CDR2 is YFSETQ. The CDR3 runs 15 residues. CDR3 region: CASSLVETNTGELFF. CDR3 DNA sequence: TGCGCCAGCAGCTTGGTTGAGACGAACACCGGGGAGCTGTTTTTT.

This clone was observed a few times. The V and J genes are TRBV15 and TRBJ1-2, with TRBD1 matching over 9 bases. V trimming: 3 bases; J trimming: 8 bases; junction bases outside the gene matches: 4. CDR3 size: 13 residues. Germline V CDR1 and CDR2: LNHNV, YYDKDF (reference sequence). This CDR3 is CATSRGQGDGYTF. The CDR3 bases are TGTGCCACCAGCAGGGGACAGGGTGACGGCTACACCTTC.

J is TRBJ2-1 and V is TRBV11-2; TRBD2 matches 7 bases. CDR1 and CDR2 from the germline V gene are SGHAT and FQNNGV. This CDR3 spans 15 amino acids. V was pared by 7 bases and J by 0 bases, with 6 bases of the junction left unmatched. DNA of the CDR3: TGTGCCAGCACCCTAGCGGTAAGCTCCTACAATGAGCAGTTCTTC. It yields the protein CASTLAVSSYNEQFF.

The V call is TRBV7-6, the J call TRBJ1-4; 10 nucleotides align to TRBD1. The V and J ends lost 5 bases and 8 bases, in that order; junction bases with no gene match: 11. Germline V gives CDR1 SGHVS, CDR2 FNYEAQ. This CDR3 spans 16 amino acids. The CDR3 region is CASSQPQTGGTEKLFF. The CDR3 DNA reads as TGTGCCAGCAGCCAGCCCCAGACAGGGGGCACGGAAAAACTGTTTTTT.

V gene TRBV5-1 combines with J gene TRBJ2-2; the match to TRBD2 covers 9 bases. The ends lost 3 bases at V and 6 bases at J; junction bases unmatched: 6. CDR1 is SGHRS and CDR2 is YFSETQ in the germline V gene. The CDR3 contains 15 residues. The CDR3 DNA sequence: TGCGCCAGCAGCTGGTCTAGCGGGGAGGCCGGGGAGCTGTTTTTT. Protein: CASSWSSGEAGELFF.

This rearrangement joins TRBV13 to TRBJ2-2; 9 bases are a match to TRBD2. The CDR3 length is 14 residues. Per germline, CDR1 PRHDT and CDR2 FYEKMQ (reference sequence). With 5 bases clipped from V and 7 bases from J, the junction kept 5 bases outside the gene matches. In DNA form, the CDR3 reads TGTGCCAGCAGCCTTAGCGGGGGTGGCGGGGAGCTGTTTTTT. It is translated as CASSLSGGGGELFF.

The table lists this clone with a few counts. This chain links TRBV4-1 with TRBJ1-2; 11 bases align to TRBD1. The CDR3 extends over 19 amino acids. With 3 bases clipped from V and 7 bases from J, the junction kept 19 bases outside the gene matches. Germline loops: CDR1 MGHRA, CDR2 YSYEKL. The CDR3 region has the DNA TGCGCCAGCAGCCAGTCTCCCAGGGGACAGGGGGGGTTTGATGGTGGCTACACCTTC. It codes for CASSQSPRGQGGFDGGYTF.

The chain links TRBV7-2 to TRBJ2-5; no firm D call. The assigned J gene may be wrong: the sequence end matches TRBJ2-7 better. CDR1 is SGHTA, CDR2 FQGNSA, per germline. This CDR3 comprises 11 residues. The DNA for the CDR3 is TGTGCCAGCAGCTTAAACTACGAGCAGTACTTC. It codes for CASSLNYEQYF.

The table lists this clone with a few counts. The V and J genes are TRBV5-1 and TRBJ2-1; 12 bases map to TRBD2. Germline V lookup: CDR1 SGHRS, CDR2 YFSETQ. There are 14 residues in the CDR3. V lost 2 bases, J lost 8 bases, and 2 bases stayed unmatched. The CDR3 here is CASSFSSGGDEQFF. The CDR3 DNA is TGCGCCAGCAGCTTTTCTAGCGGGGGGGATGAGCAGTTCTTC.

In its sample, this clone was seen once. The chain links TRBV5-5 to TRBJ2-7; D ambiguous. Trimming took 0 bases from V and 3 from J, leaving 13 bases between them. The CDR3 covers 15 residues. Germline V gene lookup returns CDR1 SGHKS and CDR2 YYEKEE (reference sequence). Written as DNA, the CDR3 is TGTGCCAGCAGCTTGGTCGTGACACCCAGCTACGAGCAGTACTTC. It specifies CASSLVVTPSYEQYF.

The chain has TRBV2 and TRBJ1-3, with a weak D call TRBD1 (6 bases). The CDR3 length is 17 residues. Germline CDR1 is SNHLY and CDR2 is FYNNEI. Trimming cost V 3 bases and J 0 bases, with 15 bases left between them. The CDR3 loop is CASSDEGGRLSGNTIYF. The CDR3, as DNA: TGTGCCAGCAGTGACGAAGGGGGACGACTCTCTGGAAACACCATATATTTT. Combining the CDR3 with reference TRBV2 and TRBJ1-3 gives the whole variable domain EPEVTQTPSHQVTQMGQEVILRCVPISNHLYFYWYRQILGQKVEFLVSFYNNEISEKSEIFDDQFSVERPDGSNFTLKIRSTKLEDSAMYFCASSDEGGRLSGNTIYFGEGSWLTVV.

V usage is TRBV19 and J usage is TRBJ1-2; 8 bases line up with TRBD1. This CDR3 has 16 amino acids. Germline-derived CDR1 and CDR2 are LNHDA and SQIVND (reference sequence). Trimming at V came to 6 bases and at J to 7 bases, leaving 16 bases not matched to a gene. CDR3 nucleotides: TGTGCCAGTAGCCTCGGGACAGGCCTCTGGCGTGGTGGCTACACCTTC. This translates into CASSLGTGLWRGGYTF.

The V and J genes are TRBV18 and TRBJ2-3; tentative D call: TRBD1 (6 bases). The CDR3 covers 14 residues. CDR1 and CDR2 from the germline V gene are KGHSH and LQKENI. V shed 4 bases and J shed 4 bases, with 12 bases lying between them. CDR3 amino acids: CASSREQGADTQYF. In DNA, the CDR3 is TGTGCCAGCTCACGGGAACAGGGAGCAGATACGCAGTATTTT. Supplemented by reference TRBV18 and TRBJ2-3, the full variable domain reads NAGVMQNPRHLVRRRGQEARLRCSPMKGHSHVYWYRQLPEEGLKFMVYLQKENIIDESGMPKERFSAEFPKEGPSILRIQQVVRGDSAAYFCASSREQGADTQYFGPGTRLTVL.

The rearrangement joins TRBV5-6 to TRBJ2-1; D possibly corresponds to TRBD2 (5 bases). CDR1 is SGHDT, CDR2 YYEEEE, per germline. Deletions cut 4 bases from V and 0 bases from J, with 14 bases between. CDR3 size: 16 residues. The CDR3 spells CASSPLARSSYNEQFF. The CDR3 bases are TGTGCCAGCAGCCCCTTAGCGAGGAGCTCCTACAATGAGCAGTTCTTC.

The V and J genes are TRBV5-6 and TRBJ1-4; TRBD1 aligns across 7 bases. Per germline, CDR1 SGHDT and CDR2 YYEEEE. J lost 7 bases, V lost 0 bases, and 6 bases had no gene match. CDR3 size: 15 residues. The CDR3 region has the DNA TGTGCCAGCAGCTTGGCCACAGGGGTAGGTGAAAAACTGTTTTTT. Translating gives CASSLATGVGEKLFF.